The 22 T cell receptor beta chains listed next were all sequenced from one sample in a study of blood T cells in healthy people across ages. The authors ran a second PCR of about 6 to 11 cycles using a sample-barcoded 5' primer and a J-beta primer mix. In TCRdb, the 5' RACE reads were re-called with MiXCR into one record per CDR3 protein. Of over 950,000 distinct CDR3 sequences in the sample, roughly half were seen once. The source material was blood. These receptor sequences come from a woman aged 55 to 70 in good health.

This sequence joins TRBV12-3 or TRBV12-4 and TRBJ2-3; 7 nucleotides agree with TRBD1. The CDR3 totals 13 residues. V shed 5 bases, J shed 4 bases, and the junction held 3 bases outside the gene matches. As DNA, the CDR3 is TGTGCCAGCAGTACAGGGGAAGCAGATACGCAGTATTTT. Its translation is CASSTGEADTQYF.

The CDR3 reads CASSDRGEETQYF. In DNA, the CDR3 is TGTGCCAGCAGTGACCGGGGCGAAGAGACCCAGTACTTC. The chain links TRBV6-6 to TRBJ2-5; D assignment may be TRBD1 or TRBD2 (5 bases each). The ends were cut back, 5 bases at V and 3 bases at J, with 10 bases in the middle. The germline CDR1 and CDR2 sequences are MNHNY and SVGAGI (reference sequence). The length of the CDR3 is 13 residues.

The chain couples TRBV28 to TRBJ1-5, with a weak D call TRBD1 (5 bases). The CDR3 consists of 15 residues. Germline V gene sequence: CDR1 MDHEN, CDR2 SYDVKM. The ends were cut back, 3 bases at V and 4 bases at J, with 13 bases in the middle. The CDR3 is CASSFRDLGNQPQHF. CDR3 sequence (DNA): TGTGCCAGCAGTTTCCGGGACCTAGGAAATCAGCCCCAGCATTTT.

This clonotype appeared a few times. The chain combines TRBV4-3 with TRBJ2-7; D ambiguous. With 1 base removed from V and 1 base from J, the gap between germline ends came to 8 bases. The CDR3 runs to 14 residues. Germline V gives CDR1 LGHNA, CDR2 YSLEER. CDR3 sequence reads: CASSQGTASYEQYF. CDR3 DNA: TGCGCCAGCAGCCAAGGAACAGCTTCCTACGAGCAGTACTTC.

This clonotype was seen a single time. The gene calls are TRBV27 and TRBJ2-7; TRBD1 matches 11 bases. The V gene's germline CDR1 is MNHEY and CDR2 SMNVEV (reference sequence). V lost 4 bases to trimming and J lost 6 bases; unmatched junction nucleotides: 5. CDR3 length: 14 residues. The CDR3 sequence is CASSSADRGPEQYF. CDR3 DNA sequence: TGTGCCAGCAGTTCCGCGGACAGGGGGCCCGAGCAGTACTTC.

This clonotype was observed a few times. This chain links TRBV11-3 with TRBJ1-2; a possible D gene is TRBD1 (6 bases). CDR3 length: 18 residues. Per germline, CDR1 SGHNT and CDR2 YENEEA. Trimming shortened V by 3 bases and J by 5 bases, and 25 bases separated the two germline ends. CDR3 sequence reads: CASSFNDSAQGRGYGYTF. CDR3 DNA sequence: TGTGCCAGCAGCTTTAACGATTCGGCACAGGGCCGAGGGTATGGCTACACCTTC.

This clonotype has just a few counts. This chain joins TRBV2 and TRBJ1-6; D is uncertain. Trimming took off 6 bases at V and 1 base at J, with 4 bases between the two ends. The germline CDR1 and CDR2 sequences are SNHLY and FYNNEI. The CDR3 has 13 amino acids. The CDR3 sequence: CASRLSYNSPLHF. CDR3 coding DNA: TGTGCCAGCAGACTATCCTATAATTCACCCCTCCACTTT.

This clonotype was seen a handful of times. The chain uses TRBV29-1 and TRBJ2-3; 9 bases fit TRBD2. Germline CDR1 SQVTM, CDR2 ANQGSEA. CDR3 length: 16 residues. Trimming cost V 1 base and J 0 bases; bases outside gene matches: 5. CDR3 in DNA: TGCAGCGTTGAAGGGGGCCTAGCGGGAAGCACAGATACGCAGTATTTT. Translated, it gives CSVEGGLAGSTDTQYF.

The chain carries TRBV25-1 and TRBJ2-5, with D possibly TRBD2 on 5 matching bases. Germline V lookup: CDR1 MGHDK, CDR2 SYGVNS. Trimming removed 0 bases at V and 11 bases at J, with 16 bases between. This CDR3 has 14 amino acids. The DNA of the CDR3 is TGTGCCAGCAGTGAATATCTGGAACCGGAGGAGCAGTACTTC. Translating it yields CASSEYLEPEEQYF.

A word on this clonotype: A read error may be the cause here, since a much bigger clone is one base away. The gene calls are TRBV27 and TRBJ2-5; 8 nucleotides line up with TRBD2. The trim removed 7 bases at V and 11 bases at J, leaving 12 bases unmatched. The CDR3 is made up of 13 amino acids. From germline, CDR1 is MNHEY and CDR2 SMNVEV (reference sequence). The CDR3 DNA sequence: TGTGCCAGCAATTCGACTAGCGAGGGGGAGCAGTACTTC. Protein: CASNSTSEGEQYF.

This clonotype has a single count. The CDR3 DNA reads as TGTGCCAGCAGCTTAGCGATAGAGGGTGTGAGAACCAAAAACATTCAGTACTTC. Translating it yields CASSLAIEGVRTKNIQYF. The chain carries TRBV7-2 and TRBJ2-4; D might be TRBD2 (5 bases). The CDR3 runs 18 residues. V was trimmed by 0 bases and J by 2 bases, leaving 17 bases between them. The germline gives CDR1 SGHTA, CDR2 FQGNSA.

In nucleotides, the CDR3 is TGTGCCAGCAGCGTTGCAGGTATGGGTCGCGAGCAGTTCTTC. This codes for CASSVAGMGREQFF. The gene calls are TRBV3-1 and TRBJ2-1; D call uncertain. Germline assignment: CDR1 LGHDT and CDR2 YNNKEL (reference sequence). Trimming removed 5 bases from V and 10 bases from J, with 18 bases in between. This CDR3 comprises 14 residues.

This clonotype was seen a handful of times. The CDR3 here is CSVASNYNEQFF. The DNA for the CDR3 is TGCAGTGTTGCCAGTAACTACAATGAGCAGTTCTTC. This rearrangement joins TRBV20-1 to TRBJ2-1; D ambiguous. CDR3 length: 12 amino acids. V dropped 7 bases and J dropped 3 bases, with 10 bases sitting between them. CDR1 is DFQATT and CDR2 is SNEGSKA in the germline V gene (reference sequence).

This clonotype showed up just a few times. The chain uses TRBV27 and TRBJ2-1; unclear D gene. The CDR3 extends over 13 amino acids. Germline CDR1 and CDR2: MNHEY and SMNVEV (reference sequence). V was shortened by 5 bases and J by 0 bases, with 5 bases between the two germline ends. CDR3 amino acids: CASSQISYNEQFF. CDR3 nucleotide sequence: TGTGCCAGCAGTCAGATCTCCTACAATGAGCAGTTCTTC.

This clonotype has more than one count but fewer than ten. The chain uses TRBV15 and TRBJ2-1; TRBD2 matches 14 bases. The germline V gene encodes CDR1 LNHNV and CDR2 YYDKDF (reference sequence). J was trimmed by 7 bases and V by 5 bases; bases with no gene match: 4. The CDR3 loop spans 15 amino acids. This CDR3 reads CATSPRLAGGNEQFF. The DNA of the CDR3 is TGTGCCACCAGCCCTCGACTAGCGGGAGGGAATGAGCAGTTCTTC.

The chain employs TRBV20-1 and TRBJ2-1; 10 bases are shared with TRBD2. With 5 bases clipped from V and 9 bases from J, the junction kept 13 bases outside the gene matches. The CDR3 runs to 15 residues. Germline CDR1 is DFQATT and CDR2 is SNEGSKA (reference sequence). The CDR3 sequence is CSAPLLAGVSGEQFF. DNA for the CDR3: TGCAGTGCTCCCCTCCTAGCGGGAGTAAGCGGTGAGCAGTTCTTC.

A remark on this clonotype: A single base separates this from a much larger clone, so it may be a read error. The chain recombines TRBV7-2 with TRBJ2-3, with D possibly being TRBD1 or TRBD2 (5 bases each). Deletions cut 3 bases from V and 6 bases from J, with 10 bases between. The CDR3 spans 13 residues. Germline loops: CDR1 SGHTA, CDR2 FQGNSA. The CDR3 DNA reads TGTGCCAGCAGCTTGAGAGGGGATGATACGCAGTATTTT. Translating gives CASSLRGDDTQYF. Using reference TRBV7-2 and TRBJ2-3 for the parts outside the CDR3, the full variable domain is GAGVSQSPSNKVTEKGKDVELRCDPISGHTALYWYRQSLGQGLEFLIYFQGNSAPDKSGLPSDRFSAERTGGSVSTLTIQRTQQEDSAVYLCASSLRGDDTQYFGPGTRLTVL.

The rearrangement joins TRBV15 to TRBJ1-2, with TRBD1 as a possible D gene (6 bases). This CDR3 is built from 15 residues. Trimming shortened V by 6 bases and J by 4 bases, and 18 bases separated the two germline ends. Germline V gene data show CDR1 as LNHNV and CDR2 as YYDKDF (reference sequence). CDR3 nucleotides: TGTGCCACCAGGCCCCACAAGGGGGGACTCTATGGCTACACCTTC. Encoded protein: CATRPHKGGLYGYTF.

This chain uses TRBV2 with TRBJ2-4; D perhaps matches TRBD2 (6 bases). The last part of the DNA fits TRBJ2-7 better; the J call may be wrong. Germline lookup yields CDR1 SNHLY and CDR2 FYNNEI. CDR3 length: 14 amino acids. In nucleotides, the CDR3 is TGTGCCAGCAGTGATAGCGGAGTCTCCTACGAGCAGTACTTC. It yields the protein CASSDSGVSYEQYF.

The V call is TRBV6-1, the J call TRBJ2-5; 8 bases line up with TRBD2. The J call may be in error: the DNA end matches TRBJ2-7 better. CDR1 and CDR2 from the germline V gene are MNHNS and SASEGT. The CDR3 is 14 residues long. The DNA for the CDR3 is TGTGCCAGCAAGGTAATAGCGGGAACCTACGAGCAGTACTTC. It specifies CASKVIAGTYEQYF.

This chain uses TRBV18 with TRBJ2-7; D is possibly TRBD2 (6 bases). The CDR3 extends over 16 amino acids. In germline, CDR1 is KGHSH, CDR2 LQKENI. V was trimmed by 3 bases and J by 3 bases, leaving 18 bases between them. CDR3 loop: CASSPSGDRGIYEQYF. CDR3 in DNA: TGTGCCAGCTCACCTTCCGGGGACCGGGGGATCTACGAGCAGTACTTC.

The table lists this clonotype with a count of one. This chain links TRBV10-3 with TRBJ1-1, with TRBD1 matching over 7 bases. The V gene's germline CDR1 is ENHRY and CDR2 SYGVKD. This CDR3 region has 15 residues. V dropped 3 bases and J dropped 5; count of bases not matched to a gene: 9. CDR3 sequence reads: CAISDLRDRGTEAFF. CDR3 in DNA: TGTGCCATCAGTGATCTCCGGGACAGAGGTACTGAAGCTTTCTTT.